This T cell receptor beta chain came from a study of T cells in Graves' hyperthyroidism and ophthalmopathy. Amplification targeted TCR beta CDR3 regions from RNA transcripts. A set of HTBI primers served as the primers for a first-round RT-PCR of the TCR CDR3. One entry per CDR3 protein, called by TCRdb with MiXCR from the multiplex PCR reads. The table includes hundreds of thousands of distinct CDR3 sequences, nearly 20% detected once. Germline-derived CDR1 and CDR2 are SGHRS and YFSETQ. V lost 4 bases, J lost 7 bases, and 6 bases stayed unmatched. The CDR3 length is 13 residues. A patient was excluded if there was uncontrolled infection, other autoimmune disease, pregnancy or lactation. PBMCs came from 7.5 to 10 ml fresh peripheral blood.

The chain recombines TRBV5-1 with TRBJ1-1, with 8 bases aligning to TRBD1. This receptor was obtained from a middle-aged man with Graves' ophthalmopathy. The sequenced material came from blood. CDR3 amino acids: CASSPAGQVEAFF. CDR3 sequence (DNA): TGCGCCAGCAGCCCCGCGGGACAGGTTGAAGCTTTCTTT.